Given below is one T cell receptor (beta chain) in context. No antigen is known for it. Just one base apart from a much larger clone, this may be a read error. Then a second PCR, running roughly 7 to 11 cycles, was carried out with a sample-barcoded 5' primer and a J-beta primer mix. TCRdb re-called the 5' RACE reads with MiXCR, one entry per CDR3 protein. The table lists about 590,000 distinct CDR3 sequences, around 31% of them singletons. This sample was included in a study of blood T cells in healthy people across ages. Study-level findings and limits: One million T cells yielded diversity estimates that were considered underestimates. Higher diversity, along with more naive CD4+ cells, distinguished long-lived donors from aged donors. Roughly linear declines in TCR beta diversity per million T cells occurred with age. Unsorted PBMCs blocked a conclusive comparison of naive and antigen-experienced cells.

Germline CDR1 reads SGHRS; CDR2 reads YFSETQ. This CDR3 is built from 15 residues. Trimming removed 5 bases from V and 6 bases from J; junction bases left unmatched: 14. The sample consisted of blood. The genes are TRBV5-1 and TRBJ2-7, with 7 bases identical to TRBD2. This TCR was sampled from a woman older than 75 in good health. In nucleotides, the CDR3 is TGCGCCAGCAGTTACGGGGACGCGGGGGTCGCCGAGCAGTACTTC. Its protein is CASSYGDAGVAEQYF.